Presented here are 24 T cell receptor beta chains from one specimen sequenced in a study of beta chain features in type 1 diabetes. Study-wide points: Within each of all four CD4+ subsets, Type 1 diabetes patients had TCRB CDR3s that were moderately but significantly shorter.

These receptors have no identified antigens. All of the isolated RNA was reverse transcribed, so expressed TCRB transcripts were sequenced. This table comes from immunoSEQ multiplex PCR, and its TCRdb copy is limited to in-frame clones, with some not included. Of around 250,000 clones listed, more than 13% are singletons. Sequenced input: naive CD4+ T cells from blood. These receptors all come from a man under 40 with type 1 diabetes.

DNA of the CDR3: TGCGCCAGCAGCTTGGAACCAGCGGGAGGCTACAATGAGCAGTTCTTC. Translated: CASSLEPAGGYNEQFF. The gene calls are TRBV5-1 and TRBJ2-1, with TRBD2 identical over 9 bases. The CDR3 length is 16 residues. CDR1 is SGHRS, CDR2 YFSETQ, per germline. Losses at the gene ends were 0 bases for V and 3 bases for J; bases not matched to a gene: 4.

CDR3 residues: CSVERYATIYF. The CDR3 nucleotides are TGCAGCGTTGAACGGTACGCCACCATATATTTT. The chain carries TRBV29-1 and TRBJ1-3; D is undetermined. Germline lookup yields CDR1 SQVTM and CDR2 ANQGSEA. CDR3 size: 11 residues. The V and J ends lost 2 bases and 9 bases respectively, with 8 bases between them.

This chain connects TRBV28 to TRBJ2-3; 7 nucleotides match TRBD1. Germline values: CDR1 MDHEN, CDR2 SYDVKM. With V trimmed by 6 bases and J by 3 bases, 6 bases remained unmatched. The CDR3 sequence is 14 residues long. The CDR3 DNA is TGTGCCAGCAGAACAACAGGGGTAACAGATACGCAGTATTTT. This translates into CASRTTGVTDTQYF.

The gene calls are TRBV6-5 and TRBJ2-7; no clear D. V lost 0 bases to trimming and J lost 1 base, with 10 bases between them. This CDR3 is 15 amino acids long. The germline V gene has CDR1 MNHEY and CDR2 SVGAGI. CDR3 sequence reads: CASSYSMARSYEQYF. For the CDR3, the DNA is TGTGCCAGCAGTTACTCGATGGCGCGGTCCTACGAGCAGTACTTC.

As regards this clone: An end of the junction differs from the germline gene, which may be a read error. Other nucleotide sequences in the sample specify the same CDR3. V is TRBV29-1 and J is TRBJ1-1; TRBD1 matches at 7 bases. The germline gives CDR1 SQVTM, CDR2 ANQGSEA. This CDR3 is built from 15 residues. CDR3 sequence reads: CSVLGMGQSNTEAFF. The DNA for the CDR3 is TGCAGCGTCCTAGGGATGGGACAGAGCAACACTGAAGCCTTCTTT.

V and J are TRBV7-9 and TRBJ2-2; TRBD2 agrees at 8 bases. J lost 5 bases, V lost 5 bases, and 13 bases had no gene match. Germline V gives CDR1 SEHNR, CDR2 FQNEAQ (reference sequence). The CDR3 is 17 amino acids. Here the CDR3 DNA reads TGTGCCAGCAGCAAGCGATCTGGACTAGCTCGGACCGGGGAGCTGTTTTTT. It specifies CASSKRSGLARTGELFF.

CDR3 residues: CASSSHLAGSGNEQFF. The CDR3 DNA reads TGTGCCAGCAGCTCCCACTTAGCGGGATCGGGCAATGAGCAGTTCTTC. The rearrangement links TRBV28 to TRBJ2-1, with 8 bases fitting TRBD2. The V gene's germline CDR1 is MDHEN and CDR2 SYDVKM. The CDR3 spans 16 residues. V lost 6 bases, J lost 6 bases, and 13 bases stayed unmatched.

The CDR3 region is CSEQGPYGGTEAFF. CDR3 in DNA: TGCAGCGAACAGGGGCCCTATGGAGGCACTGAAGCTTTCTTT. The J gene is TRBJ1-1, the V gene TRBV29-1, with TRBD1 matching 7 bases. The V and J ends lost 7 bases and 4 bases, in that order; junction bases with no gene match: 12. The CDR3 is 14 amino acids. The germline CDR1 and CDR2 sequences are SQVTM and ANQGSEA.

This chain links TRBV7-8 with TRBJ2-5; D may be TRBD1 (5 bases). The CDR3 length is 15 residues. Germline CDR1 is SGHVS and CDR2 is FQNEAQ. V gave up 4 bases and J gave up 6 bases, with 18 bases separating them. For the CDR3, the DNA is TGTGCCAGCAGCTATCCGGACACTCGATTTAAGACCCAGTACTTC. This translates into CASSYPDTRFKTQYF.

This clone came up a few times. The chain joins TRBV18 to TRBJ2-1, with 7 nucleotides matching TRBD1. Germline CDR1 reads KGHSH; CDR2 reads LQKENI. CDR3 size: 16 residues. The V gene end was trimmed by 3 bases and the J gene end by 8 bases; junction bases not matched to a gene: 13. The CDR3 DNA is TGTGCCAGCTCACCGCAGGCGTCAACAGGGGATTATGAGCAGTTCTTC. It specifies CASSPQASTGDYEQFF.

This clone was counted only a few times. The chain combines TRBV15 with TRBJ2-1; 9 bases align to TRBD2. Germline V gene data show CDR1 as LNHNV and CDR2 as YYDKDF (reference sequence). The CDR3 runs 16 residues. V lost 3 bases and J lost 10; bases outside the gene matches: 13. CDR3 nucleotides: TGTGCCACCAGCAGGAGAAAGACGAGCGGGAGGAAAGAGCAGTTCTTC. It yields the protein CATSRRKTSGRKEQFF.

This clone was observed a few times. This chain uses TRBV29-1 with TRBJ2-2; 9 bases are shared with TRBD1. The CDR3 is 12 amino acids. In germline, CDR1 is SQVTM, CDR2 ANQGSEA. Trimming removed 4 bases from V and 6 bases from J; junction bases left unmatched: 0. The CDR3 DNA follows: TGCAGCGTTGGACAGGGGGCCGGGGAGCTGTTTTTT. It encodes CSVGQGAGELFF.

The chain has TRBV10-3 and TRBJ2-7; D uncertain. In germline, CDR1 is ENHRY, CDR2 SYGVKD. Deletions cut 6 bases from V and 3 bases from J, with 6 bases between. The CDR3 length is 11 residues. The CDR3 protein is CAISPDYEQYF. Written as DNA, the CDR3 is TGTGCCATCAGCCCAGACTACGAGCAGTACTTC.

The chain joins TRBV11-2 to TRBJ2-7, with D possibly matching TRBD2 (6 bases). Looked up from germline, CDR1 is SGHAT and CDR2 is FQNNGV. This CDR3 is built from 14 residues. V was clipped by 6 bases and J by 5 bases, with 17 bases between them. The CDR3 nucleotides read TGTGCCAGCAGATCCCCCGGGGGTTCGGACGAGCAGTACTTC. Its protein product is CASRSPGGSDEQYF.

The rearrangement uses TRBV9 and TRBJ1-1; D gene unclear. This CDR3 region has 15 residues. Germline-derived CDR1 and CDR2 are SGDLS and YYNGEE. The V gene lost 1 base and the J gene lost 0 bases, with 10 bases spanning the gap. The CDR3 bases are TGTGCCAGCAGCGTAATGGCCTCCATGAACACTGAAGCTTTCTTT. Its protein product is CASSVMASMNTEAFF.

The chain joins TRBV13 to TRBJ1-1; 7 bases are a match to TRBD1. The V gene end was trimmed by 5 bases and the J gene end by 1 base; junction bases not matched to a gene: 4. CDR1 PRHDT and CDR2 FYEKMQ come from the germline V gene (reference sequence). The CDR3 loop spans 14 amino acids. The CDR3 region has the DNA TGTGCCAGCAGCATAAGACAGGGGAACACTGAAGCTTTCTTT. This translates into CASSIRQGNTEAFF.

This clone was observed a handful of times. The chain joins TRBV5-1 to TRBJ2-7, with a tentative D call TRBD2 (5 bases). The CDR3 extends over 14 amino acids. Germline CDR1 reads SGHRS; CDR2 reads YFSETQ. The ends were cut back, 0 bases at V and 0 bases at J, with 7 bases in the middle. Here the CDR3 DNA reads TGCGCCAGCAGCTTGGAGCGGCACTCCTACGAGCAGTACTTC. Its translation: CASSLERHSYEQYF.

This chain uses TRBV6-5 with TRBJ2-5; 7 nucleotides match TRBD1. CDR3 length: 13 residues. Germline assignment: CDR1 MNHEY and CDR2 SVGAGI. Unmatched junction bases numbered 10, after V lost 6 bases and J lost 9 bases. The DNA of the CDR3 is TGTGCCAGCAGCTCTACAGGGGCCAGGGCCCAGTACTTC. This gives the protein CASSSTGARAQYF.

This clone occurred a few times. The rearrangement uses TRBV7-3 and TRBJ2-1; TRBD2 aligns across 9 bases. This CDR3 is 14 amino acids long. The V gene end was trimmed by 2 bases and the J gene end by 7 bases; junction bases not matched to a gene: 3. CDR1 and CDR2 from the germline V gene are SGHTA and FQGTGA. This chain's CDR3 is CASSLRGRANEQFF. In nucleotides, the CDR3 is TGTGCCAGCAGCTTACGCGGGAGGGCAAATGAGCAGTTCTTC. The full variable domain, completed using reference TRBV7-3 and TRBJ2-1, is GAGVSQTPSNKVTEKGKYVELRCDPISGHTALYWYRQSLGQGPEFLIYFQGTGAADDSGLPNDRFFAVRPEGSVSTLKIQRTERGDSAVYLCASSLRGRANEQFFGPGTRLTVL.

There are a few counts of this clone. The V gene is TRBV6-6, the J gene TRBJ1-1, with D possibly matching TRBD1 (6 bases). The V gene's germline CDR1 is MNHNY and CDR2 SVGAGI (reference sequence). V was trimmed by 10 bases and J by 1 base, leaving 13 bases between them. The CDR3 totals 13 residues. DNA for the CDR3: TGTGCCACCATGATACAGGGGAACACTGAAGCTTTCTTT. Amino acid sequence: CATMIQGNTEAFF.

This clone has only a few counts. The chain carries TRBV9 and TRBJ2-7; a possible D gene is TRBD2 (5 bases). Germline assignment: CDR1 SGDLS and CDR2 YYNGEE. The V gene lost 4 bases and the J gene lost 6 bases, with 17 bases spanning the gap. The CDR3 has 14 amino acids. This CDR3 reads CASSPAGVIGEQYF. CDR3 nucleotide sequence: TGTGCCAGCAGCCCAGCCGGGGTTATAGGCGAGCAGTACTTC.

This clone showed up just a few times. The V gene is TRBV9, the J gene TRBJ2-7; D is perhaps TRBD2 (7 bases). This CDR3 region has 14 residues. Trimming removed 3 bases at V and 4 bases at J, with 14 bases between. The germline gives CDR1 SGDLS, CDR2 YYNGEE. The CDR3 loop reads CASSGGGSLYEQYF. The CDR3 DNA follows: TGTGCCAGCAGCGGGGGGGGCAGTCTATACGAGCAGTACTTC.

The V gene is TRBV5-1, the J gene TRBJ2-1; D is unresolved. CDR3 length: 13 residues. Germline values: CDR1 SGHRS, CDR2 YFSETQ. Trimming pared 0 bases from V and 6 bases from J, leaving 7 bases between. DNA for the CDR3: TGCGCCAGCAGCTTGGCCCACGGCAATGAGCAGTTCTTC. It translates to CASSLAHGNEQFF.

This clone was recorded a few times. The chain links TRBV5-1 to TRBJ1-3; TRBD1 might be the D (6 bases). Germline CDR1 is SGHRS and CDR2 is YFSETQ. V gave up 3 bases and J gave up 6 bases, with 10 bases separating them. The CDR3 contains 13 residues. CDR3 amino acids: CASSSTGTNTIYF. CDR3 bases: TGCGCCAGCAGCTCGACAGGAACAAACACCATATATTTT.